These 4 T cell receptor beta chains were all obtained from the same sample, sequenced in a study of beta chain features in type 1 diabetes (dated by TCRdb to the late 2010s). These receptors are not linked to any known antigen. Library preparation employed the immunoSEQ multiplex PCR assay. The High Capacity cDNA Reverse Transcription Kit was used to reverse transcribe all of the isolated RNA, meaning that expressed TCRB transcripts were what got sequenced. The table comes from immuneACCESS by way of TCRdb, which keeps in-frame sequences with V and J called. Part of the clones is missing from these tables; in studies checked, under half for an unresolved V gene and the rest for unknown reasons. The sample table shows approximately 730,000 clones, and around 15% are seen once. Together, the top ten hold about 0.02% of the sample. Findings and caveats that apply to the study as a whole: A moderate but significant shortening of TCRB CDR3 length was observed in type 1 diabetes patients in all four CD4+ subsets.

Input material: naive CD4+ T cells from blood. The cell subset or site label corresponds to: true naive CD4+ T cells. These TCRs come from a man between 18 and 35 years old with type 1 diabetes.

V and J are TRBV28 and TRBJ1-5; D unresolved. V lost 10 bases to trimming and J lost 7 bases, with 14 bases between them. Germline V gene lookup returns CDR1 MDHEN and CDR2 SYDVKM. The CDR3 is made up of 12 amino acids. CDR3 nucleotides: TGTGCCACCCTGGCACTTGCACAGCCCCAGCATTTT. Translating it yields CATLALAQPQHF.

This clone appeared a few times. This rearrangement joins TRBV7-9 to TRBJ1-3; TRBD1 might be the D (5 bases). This CDR3 is 14 amino acids long. V was trimmed by 3 bases and J by 8 bases, leaving 14 bases between them. From germline, CDR1 is SEHNR and CDR2 FQNEAQ (reference sequence). CDR3 in amino acids: CASSLTVLVDTIYF. Here the CDR3 DNA reads TGTGCCAGCAGCTTGACAGTTTTGGTGGACACCATATATTTT.

The rearrangement uses TRBV6-4 and TRBJ1-6, with D possibly matching TRBD1 (5 bases). The V end lost 4 bases, the J end lost 6 bases, and 13 bases lay between the germline ends. Looked up from germline, CDR1 is MRHNA and CDR2 is SNTAGT. CDR3 size: 15 residues. The CDR3 sequence: CASSGQPRGNSPLHF. DNA of the CDR3: TGTGCCAGCAGTGGTCAGCCAAGGGGTAATTCACCCCTCCACTTT.

This clone was recorded a few times. The rearrangement links TRBV10-3 to TRBJ1-1; D gene ambiguous. The CDR3 is made up of 15 amino acids. Germline assignment: CDR1 ENHRY and CDR2 SYGVKD. The germline V and J ends were trimmed by 4 bases and 0 bases, with 12 bases remaining between them. CDR3 sequence: CAISVADYMNTEAFF. The CDR3 bases are TGTGCCATCAGTGTAGCGGACTACATGAACACTGAAGCTTTCTTT.